A selection of T cell receptor beta chains follows, all from one sample in a study of CD8+CD57+ T cells in acquired aplastic anemia. Via MiXCR, TCRdb re-called the reads, giving one row per CDR3 protein. Counted here are some 150,000 distinct CDR3 sequences, roughly 49% occurring once; the ten biggest clones make up about 12%. Specimen: sorted CD4+, CD8+, or CD8+CD57+ T cells (not recorded which) from PBMCs. Receptors originate from a human donor with aplastic anemia. Each CDR3 is given with its conserved first and last residue. The D gene is left open where the match is weak. For some rows the clone size is stated as once, few or many, or as a class when expanded; others skip it.

v_gene	d_gene	abundance	j_gene	CDR3nt	CDR3aa
TRBV5-6	NA	many	TRBJ2-3	TGTGCCAGCAGCCCCGGTCGAGATACGCAGTATTTT	CASSPGRDTQYF
TRBV20-1	TRBD2	many	TRBJ2-7	TGCAGTGCTAGGAGGACTAGCGGGGGCTACGAGCAGTACTTC	CSARRTSGGYEQYF
TRBV10-3	NA	NA	TRBJ1-4	TGTGCCAGCAGTGAGTCAATTGGAGCCCGAGAGGAAAAACTGTTTTTT	CASSESIGAREEKLFF
TRBV2	NA	NA	TRBJ2-7	TGTGCCAGCATTCCCTTTGGCGGAAACTACGAGCAGTACTTC	CASIPFGGNYEQYF
TRBV5-6	NA	many	TRBJ1-5	TGTGCCAGCAGCTCGACAGACCATTGGGGTCAGCCCCAGCATTTT	CASSSTDHWGQPQHF
TRBV9	NA	NA	TRBJ1-6	TGTGCCAACAGCGTAGCTGGGGATACTCATAATCAGGATAATTCACCCCTCCACTTT	CANSVAGDTHNQDNSPLHF
TRBV10-3	TRBD1	few	TRBJ2-5	TGTGCCATCAGTGGAGGGACAGGGGGCTTCGAGACCCAGTACTTC	CAISGGTGGFETQYF
TRBV5-4	NA	NA	TRBJ2-5	TGTGCTAGAGATTACCGGGGGGCCCTCCAAGAGACCCAGTACTTC	CARDYRGALQETQYF
TRBV15	TRBD2	few	TRBJ2-3	TGTGCCACCAGCAGAGATCGGGGGGGATGGAGGGATACGCAGTATTTT	CATSRDRGGWRDTQYF
TRBV4-3	NA	many	TRBJ1-1	TGCGCCAGCAGCCAAGAGAGGATGAACACTGAAGCTTTCTTT	CASSQERMNTEAFF
TRBV4-3	NA	many	TRBJ2-7	TGCGCCAGCAGCCAAGCAGCAGGGTACGAGCAGTACTTC	CASSQAAGYEQYF
TRBV5-5	NA	NA	TRBJ2-7	TGTGCCAGCAGCTTGGCCCCAGGCGAGTACGAGCAGTACTTC	CASSLAPGEYEQYF
TRBV5-5	TRBD2	NA	TRBJ2-7	TGTGCCAGCAGCGGGGGGACTAGCGGGACCTACGAGCAGTACTTC	CASSGGTSGTYEQYF
TRBV7-3	NA	NA	TRBJ2-1	TGTGCCAGCAGCCTAATAGGTAGGGGCAATGAGCAGTTCTTC	CASSLIGRGNEQFF
TRBV19	NA	NA	TRBJ1-1	TGTGCCAGTAGTCCGCGGTATGCTGAAGCTTTCTTC	CASSPRYAEAFF
TRBV19	NA	NA	TRBJ1-5	TGTGCCAGTAGTATAGTCCAGGATAGCAATCAGCCCCAGCATTTT	CASSIVQDSNQPQHF
TRBV20-1	TRBD2	NA	TRBJ2-7	TGCAGTGGACTAGCGGACCTATACGAGCAGTACTTC	CSGLADLYEQYF
TRBV7-7	TRBD1	NA	TRBJ2-5	TGTGCCAGCAGCTTATCATGGTCCGGGCAGGGGGCTAGTGAGACCCAGCACTTC	CASSLSWSGQGASETQHF
TRBV4-1	TRBD2	many	TRBJ2-5	TGCGCCAGCAGCCATAGGCTAGCGGGGAAATGGGGGACCCAGTACTTC	CASSHRLAGKWGTQYF